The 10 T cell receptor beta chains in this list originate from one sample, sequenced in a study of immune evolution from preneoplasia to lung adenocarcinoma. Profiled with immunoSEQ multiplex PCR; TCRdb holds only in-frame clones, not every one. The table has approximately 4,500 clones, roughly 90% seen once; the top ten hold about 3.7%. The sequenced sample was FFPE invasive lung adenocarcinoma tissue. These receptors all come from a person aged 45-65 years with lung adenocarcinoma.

CDR3 amino acids: CSVITSGRAYEQYF. DNA of the CDR3: TGCAGCGTGATTACTAGCGGGAGGGCCTACGAGCAGTACTTC. The V call is TRBV29-1, the J call TRBJ2-7; 13 positions match TRBD2. The V and J ends lost 6 bases and 2 bases, in that order; junction bases with no gene match: 4. The length of the CDR3 is 14 residues. Germline lookup yields CDR1 SQVTM and CDR2 ANQGSEA.

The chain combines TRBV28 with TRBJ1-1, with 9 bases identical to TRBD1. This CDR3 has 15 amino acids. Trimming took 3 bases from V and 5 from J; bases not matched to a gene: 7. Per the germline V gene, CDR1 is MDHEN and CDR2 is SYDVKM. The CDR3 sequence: CASSLGDREGTEAFF. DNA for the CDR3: TGTGCCAGCAGTTTGGGGGACAGGGAGGGAACTGAAGCTTTCTTT.

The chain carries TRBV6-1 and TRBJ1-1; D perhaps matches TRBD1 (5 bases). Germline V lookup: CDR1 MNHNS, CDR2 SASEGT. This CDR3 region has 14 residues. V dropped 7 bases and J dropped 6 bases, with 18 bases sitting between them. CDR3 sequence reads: CASKWPRDDAEAFF. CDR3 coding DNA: TGTGCCAGCAAATGGCCCAGGGATGACGCTGAAGCTTTCTTT.

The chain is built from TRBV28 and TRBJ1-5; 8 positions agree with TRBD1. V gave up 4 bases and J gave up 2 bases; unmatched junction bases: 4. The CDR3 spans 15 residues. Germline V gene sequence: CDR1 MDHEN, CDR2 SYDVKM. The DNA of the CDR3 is TGTGCCAGCAGTTATCAGACAGGGGGCAATCAGCCCCAGCATTTT. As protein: CASSYQTGGNQPQHF.

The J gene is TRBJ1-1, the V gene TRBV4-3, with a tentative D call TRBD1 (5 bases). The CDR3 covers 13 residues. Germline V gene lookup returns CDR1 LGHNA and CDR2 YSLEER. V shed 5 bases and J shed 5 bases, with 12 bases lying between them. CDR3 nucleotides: TGCGCCAGCAGCGGGGGAGGAGAAACTGAAGCTTTCTTT. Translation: CASSGGGETEAFF.

The CDR3 bases are TGTGCCAGCAGCTTGGTTGAGCAGTTCTTC. Protein sequence: CASSLVEQFF. The rearrangement links TRBV7-9 to TRBJ2-1, with D uncertain. CDR1 is SEHNR, CDR2 FQNEAQ, per germline (reference sequence). V was cut by 3 bases and J by 9 bases, with 3 bases left in between. The CDR3 is made up of 10 amino acids.

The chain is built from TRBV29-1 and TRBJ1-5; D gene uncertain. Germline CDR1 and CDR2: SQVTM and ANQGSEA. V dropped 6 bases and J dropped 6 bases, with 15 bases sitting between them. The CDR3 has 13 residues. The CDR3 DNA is TGCAGCGTGGGGTGGGGTTATGCTCAGCCCCAGCATTTT. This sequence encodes CSVGWGYAQPQHF.

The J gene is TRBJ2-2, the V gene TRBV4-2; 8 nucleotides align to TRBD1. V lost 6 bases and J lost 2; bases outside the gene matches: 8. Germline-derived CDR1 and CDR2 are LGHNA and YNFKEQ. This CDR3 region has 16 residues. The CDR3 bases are TGTGCCAGCAGACTTAGACAGGGGACAAACACCGGGGAGCTGTTTTTT. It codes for CASRLRQGTNTGELFF.

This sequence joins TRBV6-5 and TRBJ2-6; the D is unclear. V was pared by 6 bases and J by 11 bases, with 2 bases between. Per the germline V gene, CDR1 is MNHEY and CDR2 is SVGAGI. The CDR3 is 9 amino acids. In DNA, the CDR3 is TGTGCCAGCAGGGACGTCCTGACTTTC. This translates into CASRDVLTF.

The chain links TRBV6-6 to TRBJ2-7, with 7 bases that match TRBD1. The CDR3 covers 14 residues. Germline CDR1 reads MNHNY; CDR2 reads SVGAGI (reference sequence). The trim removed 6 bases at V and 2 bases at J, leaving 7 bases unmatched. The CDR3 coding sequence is TGTGCCAGCAGAGACAGGGAATCCGCCTACGAGCAGTACTTC. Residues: CASRDRESAYEQYF.